These T cell receptor beta chains were read from a single sample in a study of T-cell memory formation after mild COVID-19. TCRdb independently ran MiXCR on the 5' RACE reads; one entry per CDR3 protein. The table records about 390,000 distinct CDR3 sequences, more than 15% of them present only once. What was sequenced was PBMCs or a T cell subset sorted from them (not recorded which). The source of these receptors is a man between 18 and 35 years old who had mild COVID-19 (a few samples of this study predate the infection). Cell type and time point are not known. Each CDR3 is given with its conserved first and last residue. The D gene is left open where the match is weak. Not every row has a clone size; where given, it reads once, few, many or a size class.

d_gene	j_gene	v_gene	abundance	CDR3nt	CDR3aa
-	TRBJ1-4	TRBV20-1	few	TGCAGTGCTAGGGACGGGGACCCGAGACTGTTTTTT	CSARDGDPRLFF
-	TRBJ1-2	TRBV7-2	-	TGTGCCAGCAGCTTTAGAGAGTTGGCGGATTATGGCTACACCTTC	CASSFRELADYGYTF
-	TRBJ2-5	TRBV5-1	few	TGCGCCAGCAGCTTGAGGTGGGGGGCGAAGGCCGACCCGCCACCGTACTTC	CASSLRWGAKADPPPYF
TRBD1	TRBJ2-3	TRBV7-2	few	TGTGCCAGCAGCTTCGGACAGGGGGTTGATACGCAGTATTTT	CASSFGQGVDTQYF
TRBD1	TRBJ2-3	TRBV6-5	-	TGTGCCAGCAGTTCTGGCCGGGACAGGGAACGCGCAGATACGCAGTATTTT	CASSSGRDRERADTQYF
-	TRBJ1-2	TRBV2	few	TGTGCCAGCAGTCCCGGCGGAATGGCCTATGGCTACACCTTC	CASSPGGMAYGYTF
-	TRBJ1-1	TRBV5-1	-	TGCGCCAGCAGCCCTACTTCCCAGGACACTGAAGCTTTCTTT	CASSPTSQDTEAFF
TRBD2	TRBJ2-7	TRBV27	-	TGTGCCAGCAGTTTAACCCGGGAGGGAGAGCAGTACTTC	CASSLTREGEQYF
TRBD1	TRBJ1-1	TRBV19	few	TGTGCCAGTAGTGCCCAGGGGGTCACTGAAGCTTTCTTT	CASSAQGVTEAFF
-	TRBJ2-7	TRBV7-2	-	TGTGCCAGCAGCTTTAGTGGCGGAATTCGGAGCTCCTACGAGCAGTACTTC	CASSFSGGIRSSYEQYF
-	TRBJ2-2	TRBV7-3	-	TGTGCCAGCAGCTTAAATATGGGGGTCGGGGAGCTGTTTTTT	CASSLNMGVGELFF
TRBD2	TRBJ2-3	TRBV4-3	many	TGCGCCAGCAGCCAAGTATTGGGACTAGCGGGGGCCCCTAGCACAGATACGCAGTATTTT	CASSQVLGLAGAPSTDTQYF
-	TRBJ1-2	TRBV7-8	-	TGTGCCAGCAGCTTAGCGCAGGGACGGTATGGCTACACCTTC	CASSLAQGRYGYTF
-	TRBJ2-7	TRBV11-2	-	TGTGCCAGCAGCTTACAAATCACCGAGCAGTACTTC	CASSLQITEQYF
TRBD1	TRBJ1-5	TRBV23-1	-	TGCGCCAGCAGGCATTACCGGGACAGGGTCGCCAGTCAGCCCCAGCATTTT	CASRHYRDRVASQPQHF
TRBD1	TRBJ1-2	TRBV12-3/TRBV12-4	-	TGTGCCAGCAGCCTAAGGACAGGGGACGGTGGCTACACCTTC	CASSLRTGDGGYTF
TRBD1	TRBJ1-2	TRBV29-1	-	TGCAGCGCCGGACAGGGGGATGGCTACACCTTC	CSAGQGDGYTF
TRBD1	TRBJ1-1	TRBV7-2	-	TGTGCCAGCAAACAGGGACAGGGGGCTTCTGAAGCTTTCTTT	CASKQGQGASEAFF
-	TRBJ1-1	TRBV4-3	few	TGCGCCAGCAGCGCTCAGGGTACCACTGAAGCTTTCTTT	CASSAQGTTEAFF
TRBD2	TRBJ2-5	TRBV4-2	-	TGTGCCAGCAGCCAAGATGTGGCGGGGGGACCCTGGCGGGAGACCCAGTACTTC	CASSQDVAGGPWRETQYF
TRBD1	TRBJ1-2	TRBV7-9	-	TGTGCCAGCAGCCCGAGACAGGGTTGGGACTATGGCTACACCTTC	CASSPRQGWDYGYTF
-	TRBJ1-2	TRBV4-2	few	TGTGCCAGCAGCCAAGCCCTGGACGGGCCCTATGGCTACACCTTC	CASSQALDGPYGYTF
TRBD1	TRBJ2-7	TRBV5-1	-	TGCGCCAGCAGCTTACCGGACAGGGGCTACGAGCAGTACTTC	CASSLPDRGYEQYF
-	TRBJ2-5	TRBV24-1	few	TGTGCCACCAGTGATTTGACTAATGGGAAAGAGACCCAGTACTTC	CATSDLTNGKETQYF
-	TRBJ2-6	TRBV5-4	few	TGTGCCAGCAGCCCCGACCTCTCTGGGGCCAACGTCCTGACTTTC	CASSPDLSGANVLTF
-	TRBJ2-7	TRBV4-1	few	TGCGCCAGCAGCCCTCGGAACCCCTCCTACGAGCAGTACTTC	CASSPRNPSYEQYF